Presented here are 4 T cell receptor beta chains from one specimen sequenced in a study of blood T cell repertoires in COVID-19. Sequenced by immunoSEQ multiplex PCR; TCRdb stores in-frame clones only, minus some. Here the sample spans about 120,000 clones, over 70% being singletons. The material sequenced was peripheral blood. These receptors were obtained from an older woman with acute or convalescent COVID-19.

The chain has TRBV4-1 and TRBJ2-3; a weak D match, TRBD2 (6 bases). V lost 1 base to trimming and J lost 3 bases, with 11 bases between them. CDR1 is MGHRA, CDR2 YSYEKL, per germline. The CDR3 runs 15 residues. CDR3 amino acids: CASSQVSGLTDTQYF. CDR3 DNA sequence: TGCGCCAGCAGCCAAGTTAGCGGCTTGACAGATACGCAGTATTTT.

The V gene is TRBV24-1, the J gene TRBJ2-3, with 7 bases identical to TRBD2. Per the germline V gene, CDR1 is KGHDR and CDR2 is SFDVKD. The CDR3 is made up of 14 amino acids. After removal of 9 bases from V and 0 bases from J, the junction contained 5 bases not matched to a gene. The CDR3 loop is CATRGERSTDTQYF. The CDR3 DNA is TGTGCCACCCGGGGGGAGAGAAGCACAGATACGCAGTATTTT.

This clone was seen a few times. The V call is TRBV2, the J call TRBJ1-5; 7 bases align to TRBD1. Germline-derived CDR1 and CDR2 are SNHLY and FYNNEI. V dropped 6 bases and J dropped 3; count of bases not matched to a gene: 8. This CDR3 is 15 amino acids long. The CDR3 nucleotides read TGTGCCAGCAGCTTAGACAGGGCACACAATCAGCCCCAGCATTTT. This encodes CASSLDRAHNQPQHF.

The chain recombines TRBV9 with TRBJ1-3, with a possible D match to TRBD1 (5 bases). The length of the CDR3 is 15 residues. Germline V gene lookup returns CDR1 SGDLS and CDR2 YYNGEE. The V end was cut by 2 bases, the J end by 4 bases, with 13 bases between. The CDR3: CASSVAGVGGNTIYF. The CDR3 bases are TGTGCCAGCAGCGTGGCGGGGGTAGGCGGAAACACCATATATTTT.